What follows are 9 T cell receptor beta chains derived from one specimen sequenced in a study of T cells after yellow fever vaccination. TCRdb reanalysed the 5' RACE reads using MiXCR and keeps one entry per CDR3 protein. This sample has 29,000 or so distinct CDR3 sequences, with about 6% found just once. The specimen was PBMCs, either bulk or a sorted T-cell subset (CD4+, CD8+, memory, or dextramer-sorted; not recorded which), collected on the day of the yellow fever booster vaccination. All receptors derive from a man in his thirties or forties who received the YFV17D yellow fever vaccine.

This chain joins TRBV25-1 and TRBJ1-2; possible D gene TRBD1, 5 bases. Per the germline V gene, CDR1 is MGHDK and CDR2 is SYGVNS. V gave up 4 bases and J gave up 2 bases, with 8 bases separating them. This CDR3 contains 13 residues. The CDR3 reads CASSGGGNYGYTF. Written as DNA, the CDR3 is TGTGCCAGCAGTGGCGGGGGGAACTATGGCTACACCTTC.

Note on this clonotype: This may be a read error, as it is one base from a much larger clone. The chain couples TRBV15 to TRBJ2-1, with TRBD2 identical over 13 bases. J gave up 0 bases and V 0 bases, and 5 bases lay outside the gene matches. This CDR3 is 19 amino acids long. The germline V gene has CDR1 LNHNV and CDR2 YYDKDF (reference sequence). The CDR3 spells CATSREGTSGKGSYNEQFF. CDR3 DNA: TGTGCCACCAGCAGAGAGGGGACTAGCGGGAAGGGCTCCTACAATGAGCAGTTCTTC.

This clonotype was counted at least ten times. This chain joins TRBV5-5 and TRBJ2-1; 8 positions agree with TRBD1. Germline V gene lookup returns CDR1 SGHKS and CDR2 YYEKEE (reference sequence). With V trimmed by 3 bases and J by 9 bases, 8 bases remained unmatched. This CDR3 comprises 14 residues. The DNA of the CDR3 is TGTGCCAGCAGCTGGGGGACAGGCGGGCTTGAGCAGTTCTTC. Its protein is CASSWGTGGLEQFF.

The chain employs TRBV12-3 or TRBV12-4 and TRBJ2-6; D assignment may be TRBD1 or TRBD2 (5 bases each). V dropped 6 bases and J dropped 0 bases, with 12 bases sitting between them. The CDR3 totals 16 residues. CDR3 amino acids: CASSSGPISGANVLTF. In DNA form, the CDR3 reads TGTGCCAGCAGCTCGGGACCCATCTCTGGGGCCAACGTCCTGACTTTC.

The chain links TRBV19 to TRBJ2-2; 11 bases are a match to TRBD1. Germline-derived CDR1 and CDR2 are LNHDA and SQIVND (reference sequence). The junction had 5 bases not matched to a gene; V was cut back by 5 bases and J by 6 bases. There are 15 residues in the CDR3. CDR3: CASSVPGQGAGELFF. CDR3 sequence (DNA): TGTGCCAGTAGTGTCCCGGGACAGGGGGCCGGGGAGCTGTTTTTT.

Comment on this clonotype: One base away lies a much larger clone, so this may be a sequencing read error. V gene TRBV20-1 combines with J gene TRBJ2-2, with 7 bases lining up with TRBD2. The CDR3 has 14 residues. The germline V gene encodes CDR1 DFQATT and CDR2 SNEGSKA (reference sequence). The CDR3 loop is CCLRRRETTGELFF. The CDR3 nucleotides read TGCTGCCTTAGGCGGCGGGAGACCACCGGGGAGCTGTTTTTT.

This clonotype was seen many times. The chain links TRBV2 to TRBJ1-6; D gene ambiguous. Germline V gene data show CDR1 as SNHLY and CDR2 as FYNNEI. This CDR3 region has 14 residues. The ends were cut back, 6 bases at V and 4 bases at J, with 10 bases in the middle. CDR3 in DNA: TGTGCCAGCAGCACGATGCAGTATAATTCACCCCTCCACTTT. It specifies CASSTMQYNSPLHF.

By sample fraction, this clonotype is medium-sized. The chain uses TRBV27 and TRBJ1-6, with D uncertain. Germline lookup yields CDR1 MNHEY and CDR2 SMNVEV (reference sequence). CDR3 length: 12 residues. V was pared by 6 bases and J by 6 bases, with 6 bases between. The CDR3, as DNA: TGTGCCAGCAGCTGGGTTAATTCACCCCTCCACTTT. Residues: CASSWVNSPLHF.

The sample holds many counts of this clonotype. DNA for the CDR3: TGTGCCAGCTCACCACGCCGGGAGAAAGAGCAGTACTTC. It translates to CASSPRREKEQYF. The chain combines TRBV18 with TRBJ2-7; D possibly corresponds to TRBD2 (6 bases). V was clipped by 1 base and J by 7 bases, with 11 bases between them. CDR3 length: 13 residues. Germline V gives CDR1 KGHSH, CDR2 LQKENI.